These 3 T cell receptor beta chains were sequenced from one sample in a study of cytotoxic CD8 clonotypes in ibrutinib-treated CLL. The data were produced by immunoSEQ multiplex PCR, yet TCRdb's version contains in-frame clones alone and is incomplete. Among around 52,000 clones, 56% were seen once, and the ten largest hold around 21%. Sequenced here: PBMCs, sampled after 24 months of ibrutinib treatment. These receptors were collected from a human donor with chronic lymphocytic leukemia.

V is TRBV5-1 and J is TRBJ1-2; possible D gene TRBD1, 6 bases. The CDR3 runs to 14 residues. V was cut by 6 bases and J by 6 bases, with 18 bases left in between. CDR1 is SGHRS, CDR2 YFSETQ, per germline. For the CDR3, the DNA is TGCGCCAGCACGATAGGGGGAGGGCTTGATGGCTACACCTTC. Its protein product is CASTIGGGLDGYTF.

The chain joins TRBV5-1 to TRBJ2-2, with D perhaps TRBD2 (5 bases). The V gene's germline CDR1 is SGHRS and CDR2 YFSETQ. CDR3 length: 16 residues. Trimming pared 0 bases from V and 5 bases from J, leaving 14 bases between. The CDR3 here is CASSLVLGEVTGELFF. The DNA of the CDR3 is TGCGCCAGCAGCTTGGTTTTGGGAGAAGTGACCGGGGAGCTGTTTTTT.

This chain links TRBV18 with TRBJ1-2; possible D gene TRBD1, 5 bases. The germline V gene has CDR1 KGHSH and CDR2 LQKENI. There are 15 residues in the CDR3. V dropped 3 bases and J dropped 0 bases, with 11 bases sitting between them. This CDR3 reads CASSPGTGANYGYTF. The CDR3, as DNA: TGTGCCAGCTCACCGGGGACCGGAGCTAACTATGGCTACACCTTC.